This entry lists 5 T cell receptor beta chains sequenced from one sample in a study of shared clonotypes between healthy human individuals. Libraries were prepared by immunoSEQ multiplex PCR; TCRdb keeps only in-frame clonotypes and omits some of them. The sample contains under 1,100,000 clones, approximately 72% of which appear only once. The sample was memory CD4+ T cells sorted from blood. Subset here: CD45RA-negative fraction. The receptors stem from a young man in good health.

The chain uses TRBV6-5 and TRBJ1-2, with a possible D match to TRBD1 (5 bases). The germline V gene encodes CDR1 MNHEY and CDR2 SVGAGI. The V end lost 4 bases, the J end lost 8 bases, and 20 bases lay between the germline ends. The CDR3 runs 15 residues. CDR3 DNA sequence: TGTGCCAGCAGTTCCTATGACAGCCGACGTGAAGGCTACACCTTC. It encodes CASSSYDSRREGYTF.

V and J are TRBV7-6 and TRBJ2-5; the match to TRBD2 covers 10 bases. The V gene end was trimmed by 0 bases and the J gene end by 1 base; junction bases not matched to a gene: 5. This CDR3 has 17 amino acids. Germline V gives CDR1 SGHVS, CDR2 FNYEAQ. In DNA, the CDR3 is TGTGCCAGCAGCTTAGCGCCTAGCGGGGGATCCCAAGAGACCCAGTACTTC. Protein product: CASSLAPSGGSQETQYF. Combining the CDR3 with reference TRBV7-6 and TRBJ2-5 gives the whole variable domain GAGVSQSPRYKVTKRGQDVALRCDPISGHVSLYWYRQALGQGPEFLTYFNYEAQQDKSGLPNDRFSAERPEGSISTLTIQRTEQRDSAMYRCASSLAPSGGSQETQYFGPGTRLLVL.

V is TRBV28 and J is TRBJ2-2, with D possibly matching TRBD1 (6 bases). Trimming removed 3 bases from V and 1 base from J, with 9 bases in between. This CDR3 contains 15 residues. The germline V gene has CDR1 MDHEN and CDR2 SYDVKM. The DNA of the CDR3 is TGTGCCAGCAGTTTCCAGACAGGGAACACCGGGGAGCTGTTTTTT. Protein product: CASSFQTGNTGELFF.

About this clone itself: This sample includes further DNA sequences coding for the same CDR3. This chain uses TRBV20-1 with TRBJ2-1, with unresolved D. With 5 bases removed from V and 4 bases from J, the gap between germline ends came to 3 bases. The CDR3 contains 10 residues. Per germline, CDR1 DFQATT and CDR2 SNEGSKA (reference sequence). The CDR3 sequence: CSAQYNEQFF. In nucleotides, the CDR3 is TGCAGTGCTCAGTACAATGAGCAGTTCTTC.

This chain joins TRBV7-8 and TRBJ2-2; D might be TRBD1 (7 bases). Trimming took 5 bases from V and 4 from J, leaving 14 bases between them. Germline values: CDR1 SGHVS, CDR2 FQNEAQ. CDR3 length: 15 residues. Here the CDR3 DNA reads TGTGCCAGCAGCCCCGGGACAGCGGGCACCGGGGAGCTGTTTTTT. It yields the protein CASSPGTAGTGELFF.